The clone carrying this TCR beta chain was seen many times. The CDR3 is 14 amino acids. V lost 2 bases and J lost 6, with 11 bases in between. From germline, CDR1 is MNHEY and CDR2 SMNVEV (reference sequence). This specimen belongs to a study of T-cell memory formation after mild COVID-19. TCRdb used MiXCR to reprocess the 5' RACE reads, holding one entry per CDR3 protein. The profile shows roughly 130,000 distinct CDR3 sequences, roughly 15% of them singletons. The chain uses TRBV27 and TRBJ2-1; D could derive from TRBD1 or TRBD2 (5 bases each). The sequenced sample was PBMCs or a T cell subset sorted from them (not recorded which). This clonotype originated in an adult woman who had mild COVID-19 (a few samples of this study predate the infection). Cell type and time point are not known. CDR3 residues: CASSLGTHFNEQFF. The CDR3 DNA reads TGTGCCAGCAGTTTAGGGACCCACTTCAATGAGCAGTTCTTC.